The TCR beta chain under discussion was sequenced for a study of T cell responses to AZD1222 COVID-19 vaccine. Study-wide results and caveats: The sample set comprised mostly white British donors with more females, and clonal diversity was possibly underestimated. When two AZD1222 doses had been given, Spike-specific TCR breadth and depth rose. All repertoire sampling was performed exclusively after the peak T cell response. Nearly half of spike-specific TCRs reportedly target unmutated variant regions.

V was clipped by 8 bases and J by 5 bases; unmatched bases: 7. The CDR3 contains 14 residues. Germline CDR1 MNHEY, CDR2 SVGAGI. To note about this clone: The antigen is undetermined.

The repertoire was sequenced with immunoSEQ multiplex PCR; TCRdb's copy has only in-frame clones and lacks some. The sample has about 81,000 clones, about nine tenths seen once. The genes are TRBV6-5 and TRBJ1-5; 9 bases line up with TRBD1. The input for sequencing was peripheral blood, taken 28 days after the second AZD1222 dose. The sequence was obtained from an adult who received the AZD1222 COVID-19 vaccine. CDR3 coding DNA: TGTGCCAGCTGGACAGGGGAACCCCATCAGCCCCAGCATTTT. This translates into CASWTGEPHQPQHF.